This TCR beta chain appears in the sequencing data of a study of T cell changes during pregnancy in multiple sclerosis. This CDR3 is 13 amino acids long. Germline CDR1 reads LNHDA; CDR2 reads SQIVND (reference sequence). Between the trimmed V and J ends, which lost 9 bases and 0 bases, there was a span of 9 bases. Profiled with immunoSEQ multiplex PCR; TCRdb holds only in-frame clones, not every one. This table holds approximately 79,000 clones, around nine tenths found once. V gene TRBV19 combines with J gene TRBJ1-5; D is uncertain. This receptor was obtained from a female donor with multiple sclerosis, enrolled in a pregnancy study. This sample comprised CD4+ T cells from peripheral blood mononuclear cells, obtained before pregnancy. In DNA, the CDR3 is TGTGCCAGCGGGAAGTATAGCAATCAGCCCCAGCATTTT. Its protein product is CASGKYSNQPQHF.